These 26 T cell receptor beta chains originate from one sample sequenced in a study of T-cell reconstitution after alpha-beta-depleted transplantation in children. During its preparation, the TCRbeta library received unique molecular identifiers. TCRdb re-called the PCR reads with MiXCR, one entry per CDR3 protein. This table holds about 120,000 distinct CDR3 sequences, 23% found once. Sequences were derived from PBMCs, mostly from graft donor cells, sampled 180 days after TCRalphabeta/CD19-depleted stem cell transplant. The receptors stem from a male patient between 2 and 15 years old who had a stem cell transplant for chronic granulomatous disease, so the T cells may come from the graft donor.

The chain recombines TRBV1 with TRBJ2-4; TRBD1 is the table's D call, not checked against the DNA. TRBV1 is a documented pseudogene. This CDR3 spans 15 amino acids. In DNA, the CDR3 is TGCACTAGCAGCCAATCGCCCATGACCAAAAACATTCAGTACTTC. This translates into CTSSQSPMTKNIQYF.

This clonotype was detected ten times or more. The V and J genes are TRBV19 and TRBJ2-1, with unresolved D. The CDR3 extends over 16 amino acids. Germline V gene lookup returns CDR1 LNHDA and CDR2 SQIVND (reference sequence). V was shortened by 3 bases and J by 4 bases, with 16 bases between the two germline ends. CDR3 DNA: TGTGCCAGTAGTATTAAGATAGGCGGAGCATACAATGAGCAGTTCTTC. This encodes CASSIKIGGAYNEQFF.

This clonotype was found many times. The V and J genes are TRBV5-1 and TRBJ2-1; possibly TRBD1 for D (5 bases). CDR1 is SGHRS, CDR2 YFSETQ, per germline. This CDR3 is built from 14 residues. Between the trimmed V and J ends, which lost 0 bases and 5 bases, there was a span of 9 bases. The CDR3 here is CASSLVGRDNEQFF. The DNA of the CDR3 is TGCGCCAGCAGCTTGGTTGGCAGGGACAATGAGCAGTTCTTC.

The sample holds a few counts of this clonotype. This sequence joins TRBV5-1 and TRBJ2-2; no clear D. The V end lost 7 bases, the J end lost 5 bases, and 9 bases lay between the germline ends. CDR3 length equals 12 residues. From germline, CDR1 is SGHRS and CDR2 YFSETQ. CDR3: CASPPVTGELFF. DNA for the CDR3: TGCGCCAGCCCACCTGTGACCGGGGAGCTGTTTTTT.

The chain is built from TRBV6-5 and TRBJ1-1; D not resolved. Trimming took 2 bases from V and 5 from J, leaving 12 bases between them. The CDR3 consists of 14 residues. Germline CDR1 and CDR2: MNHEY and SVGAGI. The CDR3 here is CASSYTPPGTEAFF. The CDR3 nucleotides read TGTGCCAGCAGTTACACTCCACCGGGGACTGAAGCTTTCTTT.

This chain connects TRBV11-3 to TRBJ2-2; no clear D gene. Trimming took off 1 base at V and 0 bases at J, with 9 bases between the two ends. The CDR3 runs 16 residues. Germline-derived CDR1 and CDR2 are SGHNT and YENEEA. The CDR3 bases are TGTGCCAGCAGCTTAGTTGTGGGAACGAACACCGGGGAGCTGTTTTTT. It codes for CASSLVVGTNTGELFF.

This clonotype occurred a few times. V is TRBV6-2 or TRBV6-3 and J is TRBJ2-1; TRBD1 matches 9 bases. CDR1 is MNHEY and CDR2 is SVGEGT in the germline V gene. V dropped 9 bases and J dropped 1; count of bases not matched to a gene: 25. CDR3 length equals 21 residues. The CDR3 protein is CASLRGLRGTGKIASYNEQFF. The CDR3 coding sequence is TGTGCCAGTCTAAGGGGGCTAAGGGGGACAGGGAAGATAGCGTCCTACAATGAGCAGTTCTTC.

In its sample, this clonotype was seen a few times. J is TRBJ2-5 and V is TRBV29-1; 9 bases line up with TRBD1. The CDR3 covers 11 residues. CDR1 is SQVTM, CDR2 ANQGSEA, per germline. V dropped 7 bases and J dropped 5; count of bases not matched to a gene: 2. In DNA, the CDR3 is TGCAGCGGCGACAGGGGGGAGACCCAGTACTTC. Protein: CSGDRGETQYF. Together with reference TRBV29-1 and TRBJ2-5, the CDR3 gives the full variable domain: SAVISQKPSRDICQRGTSLTIQCQVDSQVTMMFWYRQQPGQSLTLIATANQGSEATYESGFVIDKFPISRPNLTFSTLTVSNMSPEDSSIYLCSGDRGETQYFGPGTRLLVL.

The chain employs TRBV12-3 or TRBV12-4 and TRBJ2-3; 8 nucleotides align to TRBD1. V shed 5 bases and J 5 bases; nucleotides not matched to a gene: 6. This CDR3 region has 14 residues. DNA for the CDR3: TGTGCCAGCAGTACGGCAGGGGGCAAAGATACGCAGTATTTT. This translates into CASSTAGGKDTQYF.

CDR3 nucleotide sequence: TGTGCCAGCAGTCCCTATGTCACAGATACGCAGTATTTT. It yields the protein CASSPYVTDTQYF. The rearrangement links TRBV28 to TRBJ2-3; no clear D gene. V gave up 5 bases and J gave up 2 bases, with 8 bases separating them. This CDR3 region has 13 residues. Germline V gives CDR1 MDHEN, CDR2 SYDVKM.

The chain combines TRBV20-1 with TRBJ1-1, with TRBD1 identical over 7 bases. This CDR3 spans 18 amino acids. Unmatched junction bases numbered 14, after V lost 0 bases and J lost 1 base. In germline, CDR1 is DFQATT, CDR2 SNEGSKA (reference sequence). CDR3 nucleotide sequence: TGCAGTGCTAGAGATAATTCCACTCCGACAGGGAGGAACACTGAAGCTTTCTTT. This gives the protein CSARDNSTPTGRNTEAFF.

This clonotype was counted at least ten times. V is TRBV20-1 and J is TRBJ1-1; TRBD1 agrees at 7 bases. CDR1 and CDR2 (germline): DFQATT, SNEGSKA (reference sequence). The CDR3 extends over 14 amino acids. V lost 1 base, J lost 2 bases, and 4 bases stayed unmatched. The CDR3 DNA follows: TGCAGTGCTAGAGTCGGACAGGCCAACACTGAAGCTTTCTTT. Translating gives CSARVGQANTEAFF.

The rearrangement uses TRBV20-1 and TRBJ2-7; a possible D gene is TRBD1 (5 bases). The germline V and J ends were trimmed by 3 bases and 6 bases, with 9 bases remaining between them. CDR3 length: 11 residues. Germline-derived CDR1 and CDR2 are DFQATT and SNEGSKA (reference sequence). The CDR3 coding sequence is TGCAGTGCTAGGACAGTTGGCGAGCAGTACTTC. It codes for CSARTVGEQYF.

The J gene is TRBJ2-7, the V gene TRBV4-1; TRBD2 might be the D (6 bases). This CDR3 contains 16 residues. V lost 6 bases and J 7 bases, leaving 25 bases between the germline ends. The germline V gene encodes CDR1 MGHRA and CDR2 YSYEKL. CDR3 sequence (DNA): TGCGCCAGCAGGGCCTTGATGGTGGGGGGAATTACGGAGCAGTACTTC. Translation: CASRALMVGGITEQYF.

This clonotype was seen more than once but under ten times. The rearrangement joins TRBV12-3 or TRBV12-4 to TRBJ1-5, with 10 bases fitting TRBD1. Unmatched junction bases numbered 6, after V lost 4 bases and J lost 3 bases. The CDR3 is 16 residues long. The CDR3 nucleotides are TGTGCCAGCAGTTCCCGACAGGGGGCGGACAATCAGCCCCAGCATTTT. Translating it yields CASSSRQGADNQPQHF.

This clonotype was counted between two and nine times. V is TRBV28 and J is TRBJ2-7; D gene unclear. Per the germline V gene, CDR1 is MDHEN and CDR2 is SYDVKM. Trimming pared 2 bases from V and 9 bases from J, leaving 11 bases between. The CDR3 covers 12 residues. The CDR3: CASSLRAASQYF. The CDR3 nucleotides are TGTGCCAGCAGTTTACGGGCCGCCTCGCAGTACTTC.

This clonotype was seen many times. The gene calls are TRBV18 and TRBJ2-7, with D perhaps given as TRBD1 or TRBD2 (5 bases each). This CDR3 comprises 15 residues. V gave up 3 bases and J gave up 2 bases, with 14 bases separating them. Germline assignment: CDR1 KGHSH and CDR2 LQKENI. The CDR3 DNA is TGTGCCAGCTCACCTTTCGGGACCGTCCCCTACGAGCAGTACTTC. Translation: CASSPFGTVPYEQYF.

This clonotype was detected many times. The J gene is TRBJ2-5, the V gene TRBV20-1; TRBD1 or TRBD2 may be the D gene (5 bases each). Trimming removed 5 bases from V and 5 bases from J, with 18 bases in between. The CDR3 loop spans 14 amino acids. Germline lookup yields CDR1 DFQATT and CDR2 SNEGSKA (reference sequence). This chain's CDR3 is CSAPGRDVSETQYF. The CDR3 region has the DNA TGCAGTGCTCCGGGACGGGATGTTTCGGAGACCCAGTACTTC.

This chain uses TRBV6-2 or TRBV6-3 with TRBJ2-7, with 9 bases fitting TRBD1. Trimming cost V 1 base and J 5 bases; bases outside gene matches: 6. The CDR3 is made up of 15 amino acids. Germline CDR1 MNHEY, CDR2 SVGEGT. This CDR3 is CASSYFGQGLNEQYF. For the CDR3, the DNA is TGTGCCAGCAGTTACTTCGGACAGGGGCTAAACGAGCAGTACTTC.

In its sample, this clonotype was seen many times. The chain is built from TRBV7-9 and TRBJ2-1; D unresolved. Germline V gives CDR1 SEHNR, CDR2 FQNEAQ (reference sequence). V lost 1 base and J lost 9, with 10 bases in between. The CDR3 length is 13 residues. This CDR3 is CASSLGPGREQFF. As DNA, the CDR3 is TGTGCCAGCAGCTTAGGGCCAGGCCGTGAGCAGTTCTTC.

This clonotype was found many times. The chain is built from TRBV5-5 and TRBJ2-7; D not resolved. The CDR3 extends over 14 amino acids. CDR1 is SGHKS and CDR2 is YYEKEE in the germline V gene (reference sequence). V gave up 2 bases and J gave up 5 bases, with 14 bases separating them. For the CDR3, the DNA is TGTGCCAGCAGCTTAGTACAAAAAGACAACGAGCAGTACTTC. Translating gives CASSLVQKDNEQYF.

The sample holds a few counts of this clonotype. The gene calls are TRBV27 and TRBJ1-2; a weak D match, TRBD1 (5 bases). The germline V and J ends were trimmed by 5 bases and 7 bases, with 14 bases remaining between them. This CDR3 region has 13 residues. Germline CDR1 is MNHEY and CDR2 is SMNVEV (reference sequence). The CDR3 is CASSPQEQGGYTF. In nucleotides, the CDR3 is TGTGCCAGCAGTCCCCAGGAGCAGGGTGGCTACACCTTC.

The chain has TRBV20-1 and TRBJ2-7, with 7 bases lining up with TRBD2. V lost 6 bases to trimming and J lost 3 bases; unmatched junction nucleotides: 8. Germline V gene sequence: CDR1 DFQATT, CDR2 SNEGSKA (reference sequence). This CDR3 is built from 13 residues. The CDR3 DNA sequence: TGCAGTGCCAGCTCTGAGCGGGACTACGAGCAGTACTTC. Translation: CSASSERDYEQYF.

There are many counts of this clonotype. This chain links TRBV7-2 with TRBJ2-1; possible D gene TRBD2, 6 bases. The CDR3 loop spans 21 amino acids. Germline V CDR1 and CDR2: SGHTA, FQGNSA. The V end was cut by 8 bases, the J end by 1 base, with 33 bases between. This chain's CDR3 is CASSTYRAGLKYGGSYNEQFF. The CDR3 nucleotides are TGTGCCAGCTCAACCTATAGGGCGGGGCTTAAGTACGGTGGATCCTACAATGAGCAGTTCTTC.

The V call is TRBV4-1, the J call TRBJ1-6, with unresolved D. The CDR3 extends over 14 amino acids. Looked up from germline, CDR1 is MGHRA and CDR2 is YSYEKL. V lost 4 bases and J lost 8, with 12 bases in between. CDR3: CASSPLENDSPLHF. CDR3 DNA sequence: TGCGCCAGCAGCCCCCTCGAGAATGATTCACCCCTCCACTTT.

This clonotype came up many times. The CDR3 DNA follows: TGTGCCAGCAGCTTACCGGGACAAGGAGTCTACTATAATTCACCCCTCCACTTT. It is translated as CASSLPGQGVYYNSPLHF. V is TRBV7-2 and J is TRBJ1-6; tentatively, D is TRBD1 (6 bases). The CDR3 runs to 18 residues. V was shortened by 2 bases and J by 3 bases, with 17 bases between the two germline ends. CDR1 and CDR2 (germline): SGHTA, FQGNSA.